This T cell receptor delta chain was captured by sequencing in a study of γδ T cells in repeated Plasmodium falciparum infection. On the study more broadly: Age- and gender-matched Australian children served as comparison for malaria-exposed Malian children. Four controlled malaria infections with P. falciparum NF54 spanned about 600 days. Malian repertoires were sampled cross-sectionally without transmission and longitudinally through febrile malaria. Whole-study results and caveats: Compared with Australian children, Malian Vdelta2-negative repertoires seemed more clonal, less diverse, less shared.

Vgamma9/Vdelta2+ and Vdelta2-negative gammadelta T cells were flow-sorted from PBMC for bulk sequencing. Germline values: CDR1 TSWWSYY, CDR2 QGS. The CDR3 has 24 amino acids. The junction had 28 bases not matched to a gene; V was cut back by 3 bases and J by 0 bases. TCRdb re-called the multiplex PCR reads with CATT. This sample has tens of thousands of delta-chain clones, with over 0.9% found just once. Concerning this clone: Its antigen is unknown. A far larger clone is one nucleotide away, so this likely arose from a read error. This CDR3 is also generated by other DNA sequences in the sample.

This clonotype was obtained from a pool of human donors (malaria-infected and uninfected, not separated). Sequencing input: gamma-delta T cells from blood. V is TRDV1 and J is TRDJ1; 10 nucleotides align to TRDD3. The J gene is not listed in TCRdb, so it was assigned here from a DNA match to germline. CDR3: CALGELVHSLHRTGGWYDTDKLIF. CDR3 coding DNA: TGTGCTCTTGGGGAGCTAGTACACTCCCTACATCGTACTGGGGGATGGTACGACACCGATAAACTCATCTTT.